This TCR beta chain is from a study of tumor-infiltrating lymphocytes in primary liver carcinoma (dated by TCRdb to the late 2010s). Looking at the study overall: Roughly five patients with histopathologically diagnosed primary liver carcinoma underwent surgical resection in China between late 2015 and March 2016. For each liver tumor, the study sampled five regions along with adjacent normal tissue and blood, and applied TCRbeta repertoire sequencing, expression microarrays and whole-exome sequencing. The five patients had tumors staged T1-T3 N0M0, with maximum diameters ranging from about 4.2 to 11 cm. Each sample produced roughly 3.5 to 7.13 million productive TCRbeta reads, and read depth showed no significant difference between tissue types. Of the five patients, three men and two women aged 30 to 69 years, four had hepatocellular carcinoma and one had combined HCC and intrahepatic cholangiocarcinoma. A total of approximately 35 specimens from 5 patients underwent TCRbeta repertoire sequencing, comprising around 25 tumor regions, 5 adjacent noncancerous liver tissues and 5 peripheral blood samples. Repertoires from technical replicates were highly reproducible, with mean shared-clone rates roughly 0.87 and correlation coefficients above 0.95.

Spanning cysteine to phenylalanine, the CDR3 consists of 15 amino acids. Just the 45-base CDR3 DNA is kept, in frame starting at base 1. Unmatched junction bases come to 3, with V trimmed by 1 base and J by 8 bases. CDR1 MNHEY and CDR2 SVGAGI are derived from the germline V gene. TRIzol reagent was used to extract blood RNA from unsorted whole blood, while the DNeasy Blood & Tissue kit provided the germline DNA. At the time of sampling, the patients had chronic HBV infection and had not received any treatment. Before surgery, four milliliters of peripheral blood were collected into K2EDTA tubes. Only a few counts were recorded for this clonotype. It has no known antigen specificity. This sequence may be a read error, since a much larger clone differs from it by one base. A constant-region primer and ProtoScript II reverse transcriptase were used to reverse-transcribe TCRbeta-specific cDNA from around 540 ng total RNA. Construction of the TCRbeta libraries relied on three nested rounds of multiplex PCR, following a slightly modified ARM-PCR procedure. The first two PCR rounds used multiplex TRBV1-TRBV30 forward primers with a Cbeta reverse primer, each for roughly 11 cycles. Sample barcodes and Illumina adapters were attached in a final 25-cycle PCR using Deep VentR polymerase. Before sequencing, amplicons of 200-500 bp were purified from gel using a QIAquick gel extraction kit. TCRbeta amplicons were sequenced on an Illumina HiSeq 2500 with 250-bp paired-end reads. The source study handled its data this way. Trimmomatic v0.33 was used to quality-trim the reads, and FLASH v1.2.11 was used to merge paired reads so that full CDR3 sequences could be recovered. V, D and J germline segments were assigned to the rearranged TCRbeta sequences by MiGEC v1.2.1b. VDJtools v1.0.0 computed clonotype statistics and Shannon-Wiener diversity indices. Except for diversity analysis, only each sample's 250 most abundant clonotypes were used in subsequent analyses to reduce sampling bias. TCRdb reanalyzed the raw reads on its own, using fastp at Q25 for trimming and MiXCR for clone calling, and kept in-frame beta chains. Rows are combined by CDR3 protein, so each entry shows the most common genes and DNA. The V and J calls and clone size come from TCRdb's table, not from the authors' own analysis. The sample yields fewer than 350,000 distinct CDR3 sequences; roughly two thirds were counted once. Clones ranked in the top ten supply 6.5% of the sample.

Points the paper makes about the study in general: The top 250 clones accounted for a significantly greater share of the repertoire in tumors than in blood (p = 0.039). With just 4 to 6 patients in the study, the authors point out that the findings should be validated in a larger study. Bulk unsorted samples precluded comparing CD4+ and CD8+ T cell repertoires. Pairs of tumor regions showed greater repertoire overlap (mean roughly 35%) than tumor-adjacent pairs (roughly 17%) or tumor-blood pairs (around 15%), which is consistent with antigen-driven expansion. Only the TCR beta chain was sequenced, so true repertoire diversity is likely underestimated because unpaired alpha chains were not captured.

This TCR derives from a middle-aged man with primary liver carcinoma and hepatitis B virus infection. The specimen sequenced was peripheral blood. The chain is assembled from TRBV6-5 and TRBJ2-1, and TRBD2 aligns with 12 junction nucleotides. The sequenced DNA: TGTGCCAGCAGTTACTTGACTAGCGGGAGCGATGAGCAGTTCTTC. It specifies CASSYLTSGSDEQFF.